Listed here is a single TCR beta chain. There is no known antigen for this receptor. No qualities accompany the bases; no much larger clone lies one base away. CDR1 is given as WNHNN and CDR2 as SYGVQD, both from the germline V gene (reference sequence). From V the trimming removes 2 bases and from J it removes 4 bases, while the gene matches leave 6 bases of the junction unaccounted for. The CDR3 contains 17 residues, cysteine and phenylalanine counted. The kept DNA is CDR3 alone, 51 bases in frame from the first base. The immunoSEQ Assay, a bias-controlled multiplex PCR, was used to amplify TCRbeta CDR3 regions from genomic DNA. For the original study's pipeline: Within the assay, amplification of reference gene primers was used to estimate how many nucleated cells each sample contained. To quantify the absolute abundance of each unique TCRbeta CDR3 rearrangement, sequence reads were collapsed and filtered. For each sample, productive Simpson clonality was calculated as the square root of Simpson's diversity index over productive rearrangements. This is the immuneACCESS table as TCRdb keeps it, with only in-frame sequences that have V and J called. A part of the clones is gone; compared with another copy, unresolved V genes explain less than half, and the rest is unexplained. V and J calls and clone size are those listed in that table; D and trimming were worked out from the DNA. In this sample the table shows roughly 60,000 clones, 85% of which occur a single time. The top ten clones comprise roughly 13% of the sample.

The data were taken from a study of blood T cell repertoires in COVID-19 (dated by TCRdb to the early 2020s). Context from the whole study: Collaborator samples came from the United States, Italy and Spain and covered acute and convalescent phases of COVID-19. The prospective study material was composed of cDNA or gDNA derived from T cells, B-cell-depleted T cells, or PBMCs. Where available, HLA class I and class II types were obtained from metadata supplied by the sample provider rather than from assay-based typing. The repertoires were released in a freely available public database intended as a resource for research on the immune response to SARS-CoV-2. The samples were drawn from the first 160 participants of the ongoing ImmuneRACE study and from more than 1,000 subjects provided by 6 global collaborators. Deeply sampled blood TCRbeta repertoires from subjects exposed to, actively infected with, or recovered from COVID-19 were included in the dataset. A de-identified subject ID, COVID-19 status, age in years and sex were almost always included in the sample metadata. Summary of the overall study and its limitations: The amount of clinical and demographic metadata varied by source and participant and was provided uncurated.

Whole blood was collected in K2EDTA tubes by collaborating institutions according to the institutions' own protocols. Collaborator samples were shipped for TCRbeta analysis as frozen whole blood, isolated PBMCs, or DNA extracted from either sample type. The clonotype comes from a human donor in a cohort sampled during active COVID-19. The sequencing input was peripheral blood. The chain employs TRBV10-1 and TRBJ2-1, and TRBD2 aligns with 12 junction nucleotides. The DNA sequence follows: TGCGCCAGCAGTGAGAGTCTTGGACTAGCGGGATACAATGAGCAGTTCTTC. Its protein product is CASSESLGLAGYNEQFF.